The entry that follows covers one TCR beta chain sequence. Its cognate antigen is unknown. There were TCR beta CDR3 regions amplified from RNA transcripts. RT-PCR in the first round (using the HTBI primer set) targeted the TCR CDR3. TCRdb fed the multiplex PCR reads into MiXCR, producing one record per CDR3 protein. The sample shows some 400,000 distinct CDR3 sequences, approximately 15% of them seen only once. Trimming left V 3 bases short and J 4 bases short, with 14 bases between. Per germline, CDR1 SGHRS and CDR2 YFSETQ. CDR3 size: 15 residues. The sample belongs to a study of T cells in Graves' hyperthyroidism and ophthalmopathy. Study-wide context: Peripheral blood draws took place at initial diagnosis, ahead of any treatment.

Study results and limitations: Among thyroid clonotypes expanded above 0.001, most also appeared in blood.

The chain uses TRBV5-1 and TRBJ2-1; D not resolved. The sample was blood. The TCR originated in a woman in her sixties or seventies with Graves' hyperthyroidism. In DNA form, the CDR3 reads TGCGCCAGCAGCTCCGGGTCGTCACTTTACAATGAGCAGTTCTTC. This encodes CASSSGSSLYNEQFF.